A single sample is the source of the 27 T cell receptor beta chains below, sequenced in a study of blood T cell repertoires in COVID-19. Only in-frame clones appear in the TCRdb table, and some are missing; sequencing was by immunoSEQ multiplex PCR. The sample includes over 100,000 clones, around 83% seen only once; the top ten take 7% to 9.5%. The specimen sequenced was peripheral blood. The receptors stem from a man between 65 and 85 years old with acute or convalescent COVID-19.

V and J are TRBV6-5 and TRBJ2-2; D possibly corresponds to TRBD1 (6 bases). In germline, CDR1 is MNHEY, CDR2 SVGAGI. V was cut by 6 bases and J by 9 bases, with 11 bases left in between. This CDR3 is 12 amino acids long. The DNA of the CDR3 is TGTGCCAGCAGAAACAGGGCCCGGGAGCTGTTTTTT. Protein: CASRNRARELFF.

The CDR3 spells CASSLENVRSTEAFF. The CDR3 region has the DNA TGCGCCAGCAGCTTGGAAAATGTGAGGTCCACTGAAGCTTTCTTT. This sequence joins TRBV5-1 and TRBJ1-1; no clear D gene. The CDR3 is 15 residues long. V was shortened by 0 bases and J by 4 bases, with 13 bases between the two germline ends. Germline CDR1 is SGHRS and CDR2 is YFSETQ. Together with reference TRBV5-1 and TRBJ1-1, the CDR3 gives the full variable domain: KAGVTQTPRYLIKTRGQQVTLSCSPISGHRSVSWYQQTPGQGLQFLFEYFSETQRNKGNFPGRFSGRQFSNSRSEMNVSTLELGDSALYLCASSLENVRSTEAFFGQGTRLTVV.

The V call is TRBV21-1, the J call TRBJ2-7; the table assigns TRBD2, which was not confirmed against the DNA. TRBV21-1 is shown as a pseudogene. This CDR3 has 17 residues. Here the CDR3 DNA reads TGTGCCAGCAGCAAAGCCGTCGGGGTCAGGAGCTCCTACGAGCAGTACTTC. It translates to CASSKAVGVRSSYEQYF.

This clone was recorded a few times. The chain combines TRBV5-1 with TRBJ2-1; a possible D gene is TRBD1 (6 bases). The CDR3 contains 13 residues. Germline V gene data show CDR1 as SGHRS and CDR2 as YFSETQ. The V end lost 8 bases, the J end lost 0 bases, and 9 bases lay between the germline ends. CDR3 in DNA: TGCGCCAGTAGGACAGACTCCTACAATGAGCAGTTCTTC. Protein sequence: CASRTDSYNEQFF.

The CDR3 DNA reads TGCGCCAGCAGCTTGGCCCCAGGGGGGAGTAGTGAGCAGTTCTTC. Amino acids: CASSLAPGGSSEQFF. V usage is TRBV5-1 and J usage is TRBJ2-1; D perhaps matches TRBD1 (7 bases). The V and J ends lost 0 bases and 9 bases respectively, with 16 bases between them. The CDR3 extends over 15 amino acids. CDR1 SGHRS and CDR2 YFSETQ come from the germline V gene. Based on the CDR3 plus reference TRBV5-1 and TRBJ2-1, the full variable domain is KAGVTQTPRYLIKTRGQQVTLSCSPISGHRSVSWYQQTPGQGLQFLFEYFSETQRNKGNFPGRFSGRQFSNSRSEMNVSTLELGDSALYLCASSLAPGGSSEQFFGPGTRLTVL.

The V and J genes are TRBV2 and TRBJ2-7; 8 bases fit TRBD1. J gave up 3 bases and V 5 bases, and 6 bases lay outside the gene matches. The CDR3 length is 14 residues. Germline V lookup: CDR1 SNHLY, CDR2 FYNNEI. DNA for the CDR3: TGTGCCAGCAGTCAACAGGGGGTGAGCTACGAGCAGTACTTC. The encoded protein is CASSQQGVSYEQYF.

V gene TRBV9 combines with J gene TRBJ1-6; perhaps TRBD1 as D (5 bases). The germline V gene encodes CDR1 SGDLS and CDR2 YYNGEE. This CDR3 contains 14 residues. V dropped 4 bases and J dropped 7 bases, with 12 bases sitting between them. The CDR3 DNA follows: TGTGCCAGCAGCTCCGGGGGTAGCAATTCACCCCTCCACTTT. Its protein product is CASSSGGSNSPLHF. Full variable domain (outside the CDR3, taken from reference TRBV9 and TRBJ1-6): DSGVTQTPKHLITATGQRVTLRCSPRSGDLSVYWYQQSLDQGLQFLIQYYNGEERAKGNILERFSAQQFPDLHSELNLSSLELGDSALYFCASSSGGSNSPLHFGNGTRLTVT.

This chain connects TRBV6-2 or TRBV6-3 to TRBJ2-5; TRBD1 might be the D (5 bases). Germline CDR1 is MNHEY and CDR2 is SVGEGT. V dropped 0 bases and J dropped 3 bases, with 11 bases sitting between them. This CDR3 has 15 residues. CDR3 in DNA: TGTGCCAGCAGTTACTCGACGCCGACAGAAGAGACCCAGTACTTC. It encodes CASSYSTPTEETQYF.

V and J are TRBV2 and TRBJ1-1; 7 bases are shared with TRBD1. This CDR3 comprises 12 residues. With 4 bases clipped from V and 7 bases from J, the junction kept 3 bases outside the gene matches. CDR1 SNHLY and CDR2 FYNNEI come from the germline V gene. The CDR3 region has the DNA TGTGCCAGCAGTGTATACAGGGGTGAAGCTTTCTTT. Protein: CASSVYRGEAFF.

V is TRBV2 and J is TRBJ1-2, with a possible D match to TRBD1 (5 bases). The V end lost 7 bases, the J end lost 2 bases, and 8 bases lay between the germline ends. Germline lookup yields CDR1 SNHLY and CDR2 FYNNEI. The CDR3 contains 12 residues. As DNA, the CDR3 is TGTGCCAGCACGGGGGGGAACTATGGCTACACCTTC. Translation gives CASTGGNYGYTF.

The chain combines TRBV28 with TRBJ1-3; possible D gene TRBD1, 6 bases. Germline V lookup: CDR1 MDHEN, CDR2 SYDVKM. V lost 7 bases, J lost 3 bases, and 16 bases lay in between. The CDR3 has 15 amino acids. CDR3 bases: TGTGCCAGCAACCCGGGGGGGGCAGATGGAAACACCATATATTTT. It yields the protein CASNPGGADGNTIYF.

A few counts support this clone. The chain uses TRBV6-5 and TRBJ1-6; D call uncertain. Trimming pared 7 bases from V and 8 bases from J, leaving 12 bases between. The CDR3 runs to 13 residues. CDR1 and CDR2 (germline): MNHEY, SVGAGI. CDR3 region: CASNEGRHSPLHF. As DNA, the CDR3 is TGTGCCAGCAACGAGGGTCGGCATTCACCCCTCCACTTT.

The chain carries TRBV27 and TRBJ1-1, with D possibly TRBD1 on 5 matching bases. The CDR3 runs 13 residues. Trimming pared 2 bases from V and 6 bases from J, leaving 10 bases between. Germline assignment: CDR1 MNHEY and CDR2 SMNVEV (reference sequence). As DNA, the CDR3 is TGTGCCAGCAGTTTAGGGGGGAGGTCTGAAGCTTTCTTT. This sequence encodes CASSLGGRSEAFF.

This clone has just a few counts. This rearrangement joins TRBV28 to TRBJ2-3; no clear D. Germline V gene sequence: CDR1 MDHEN, CDR2 SYDVKM. The CDR3 has 14 amino acids. Trimming removed 6 bases from V and 1 base from J, with 11 bases in between. The CDR3 nucleotides read TGTGCCAGCAGCCTCTTTGGAGGCACAGATACGCAGTATTTT. Translation gives CASSLFGGTDTQYF.

The chain is built from TRBV5-1 and TRBJ2-1; 13 bases map to TRBD2. J was trimmed by 6 bases and V by 2 bases; bases with no gene match: 5. Germline CDR1 reads SGHRS; CDR2 reads YFSETQ. The CDR3 is made up of 16 amino acids. CDR3 in amino acids: CASSLEGLAGLNEQFF. The CDR3 nucleotides read TGCGCCAGCAGCTTAGAGGGACTAGCGGGACTCAATGAGCAGTTCTTC.

J is TRBJ1-5 and V is TRBV19, with 11 positions matching TRBD1. The germline V gene encodes CDR1 LNHDA and CDR2 SQIVND (reference sequence). With V trimmed by 6 bases and J by 7 bases, 11 bases remained unmatched. CDR3 size: 16 residues. CDR3 in DNA: TGTGCCAGTAGCAGTTTCGGACAGGGGGCTCCCCAGCCCCAGCATTTT. Encoded protein: CASSSFGQGAPQPQHF.

This clone was recorded only once. The chain combines TRBV21-1 with TRBJ2-4; TRBD2, the table's D call, lacks a check against the DNA. TRBV21-1 is annotated as a pseudogene. CDR3 length: 17 amino acids. CDR3 in DNA: TGTGCCAGCAGCAAACGGAGGGGACTTTGGGCCAAAAACATTCAGTACTTC. As protein: CASSKRRGLWAKNIQYF.

The CDR3 spells CASSPPAGTGGNNEQFF. CDR3 nucleotide sequence: TGTGCCAGCTCACCACCCGCCGGGACAGGGGGTAACAATGAGCAGTTCTTC. The gene calls are TRBV18 and TRBJ2-1; 11 nucleotides agree with TRBD1. J was trimmed by 5 bases and V by 0 bases; bases with no gene match: 6. The CDR3 is 17 amino acids. The germline CDR1 and CDR2 sequences are KGHSH and LQKENI. The whole variable domain, remainder taken from reference TRBV18 and TRBJ2-1, is NAGVMQNPRHLVRRRGQEARLRCSPMKGHSHVYWYRQLPEEGLKFMVYLQKENIIDESGMPKERFSAEFPKEGPSILRIQQVVRGDSAAYFCASSPPAGTGGNNEQFFGPGTRLTVL.

The V call is TRBV6-1, the J call TRBJ1-2, with D possibly matching TRBD1 (6 bases). V gave up 5 bases and J gave up 4 bases, with 20 bases separating them. Per germline, CDR1 MNHNS and CDR2 SASEGT. CDR3 length: 16 residues. CDR3 sequence reads: CASSKERTVGVYGYTF. The CDR3 nucleotides are TGTGCCAGCAGTAAAGAGAGGACAGTCGGAGTCTATGGCTACACCTTC.

The chain joins TRBV10-3 to TRBJ1-1; D is uncertain. The CDR3 runs 13 residues. Trimming cost V 8 bases and J 0 bases, with 10 bases left between them. In germline, CDR1 is ENHRY, CDR2 SYGVKD. DNA for the CDR3: TGTGCCATCGGAGGACCCATGAACACTGAAGCTTTCTTT. This gives the protein CAIGGPMNTEAFF.

The chain recombines TRBV5-1 with TRBJ2-3; D is perhaps TRBD2 (6 bases). The V end lost 3 bases, the J end lost 4 bases, and 12 bases lay between the germline ends. There are 14 residues in the CDR3. Germline CDR1 is SGHRS and CDR2 is YFSETQ. CDR3 residues: CASSSDSGADTQYF. In DNA, the CDR3 is TGCGCCAGCAGCTCAGACTCGGGGGCAGATACGCAGTATTTT.

The chain employs TRBV2 and TRBJ1-2; 7 nucleotides line up with TRBD1. Trimming at V came to 4 bases and at J to 4 bases, leaving 3 bases not matched to a gene. CDR3 length: 13 residues. Germline values: CDR1 SNHLY, CDR2 FYNNEI. The CDR3 loop reads CASSGTGRYGYTF. CDR3 coding DNA: TGTGCCAGCAGTGGGACAGGACGCTATGGCTACACCTTC.

The rearrangement joins TRBV5-1 to TRBJ2-1; possibly TRBD1 for D (6 bases). Germline values: CDR1 SGHRS, CDR2 YFSETQ. This CDR3 has 13 amino acids. V gave up 4 bases and J gave up 5 bases, with 10 bases separating them. As DNA, the CDR3 is TGCGCCAGCAGCCGACAGGAGAACAATGAGCAGTTCTTC. Encoded protein: CASSRQENNEQFF.

The chain carries TRBV3-1 (or the pseudogene TRBV3-2) and TRBJ1-5, with 9 bases fitting TRBD1. Germline CDR1 LGHDT, CDR2 YNNKEL (reference sequence). There are 16 residues in the CDR3. V dropped 6 bases and J dropped 0; count of bases not matched to a gene: 6. For the CDR3, the DNA is TGTGCCAGCAGTATAGGGACAGGGCGTAGCAATCAGCCCCAGCATTTT. Translated: CASSIGTGRSNQPQHF.

About this clone: Other DNA sequences within the sample encode an identical CDR3. The chain has TRBV7-9 and TRBJ1-2, with D unresolved. The V end lost 5 bases, the J end lost 2 bases, and 12 bases lay between the germline ends. Germline CDR1 SEHNR, CDR2 FQNEAQ (reference sequence). The CDR3 runs to 14 residues. The CDR3 DNA sequence: TGTGCCAGCAGCCCAAGTCAGGTGAACTATGGCTACACCTTC. Amino acid sequence: CASSPSQVNYGYTF.

This chain uses TRBV28 with TRBJ1-1; D call uncertain. V lost 4 bases to trimming and J lost 7 bases, with 10 bases between them. CDR3 length equals 12 residues. Germline CDR1 and CDR2: MDHEN and SYDVKM. The CDR3 is CASSSGLREAFF. The CDR3 DNA reads TGTGCCAGCAGTTCAGGCTTACGTGAAGCTTTCTTT.

This clone was seen only a few times. The genes are TRBV5-1 and TRBJ2-5; 7 bases fit TRBD2. V gave up 1 base and J gave up 0 bases; unmatched junction bases: 6. CDR1 is SGHRS, CDR2 YFSETQ, per germline. This CDR3 spans 16 amino acids. The CDR3 bases are TGCGCCAGCAGCTTGCGGGGAGCGGGGTACCAAGAGACCCAGTACTTC. Protein: CASSLRGAGYQETQYF.